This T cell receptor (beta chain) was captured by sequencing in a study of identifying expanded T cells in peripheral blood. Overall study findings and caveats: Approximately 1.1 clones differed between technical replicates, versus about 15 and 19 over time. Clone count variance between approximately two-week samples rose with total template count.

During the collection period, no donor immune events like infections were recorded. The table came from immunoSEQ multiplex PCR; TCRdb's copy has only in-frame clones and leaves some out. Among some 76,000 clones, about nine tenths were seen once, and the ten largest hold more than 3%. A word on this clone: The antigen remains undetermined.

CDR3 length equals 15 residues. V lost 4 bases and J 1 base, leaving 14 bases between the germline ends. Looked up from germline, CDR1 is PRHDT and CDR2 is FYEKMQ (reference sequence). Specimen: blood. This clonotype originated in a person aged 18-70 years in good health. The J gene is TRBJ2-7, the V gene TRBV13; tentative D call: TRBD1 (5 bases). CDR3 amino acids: CASSSVGAKSYEQYF. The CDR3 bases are TGTGCCAGCAGCTCGGTAGGGGCCAAATCCTACGAGCAGTACTTC.